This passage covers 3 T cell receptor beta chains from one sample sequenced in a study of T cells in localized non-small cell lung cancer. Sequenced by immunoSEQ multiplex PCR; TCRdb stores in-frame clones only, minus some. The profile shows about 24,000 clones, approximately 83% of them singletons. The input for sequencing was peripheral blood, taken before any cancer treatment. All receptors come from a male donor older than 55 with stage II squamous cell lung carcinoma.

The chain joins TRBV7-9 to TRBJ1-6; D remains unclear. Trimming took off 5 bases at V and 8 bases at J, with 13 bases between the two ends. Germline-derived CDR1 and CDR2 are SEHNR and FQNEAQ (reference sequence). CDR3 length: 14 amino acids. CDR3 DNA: TGTGCCAGCAGCCCGGCCCCAGGTGATTCACCCCTCCACTTT. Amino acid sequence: CASSPAPGDSPLHF.

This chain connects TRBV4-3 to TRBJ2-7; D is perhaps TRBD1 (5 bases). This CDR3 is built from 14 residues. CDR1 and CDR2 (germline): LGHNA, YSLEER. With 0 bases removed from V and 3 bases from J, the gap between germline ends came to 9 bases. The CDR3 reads CASSQEETDYEQYF. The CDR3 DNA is TGCGCCAGCAGCCAAGAGGAGACAGACTACGAGCAGTACTTC.

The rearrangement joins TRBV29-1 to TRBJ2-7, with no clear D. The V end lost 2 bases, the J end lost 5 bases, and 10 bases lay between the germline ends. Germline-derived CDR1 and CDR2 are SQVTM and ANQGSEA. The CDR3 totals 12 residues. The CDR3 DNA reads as TGCAGCGTTGAACATAACACAGACGAGCAGTACTTC. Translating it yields CSVEHNTDEQYF.